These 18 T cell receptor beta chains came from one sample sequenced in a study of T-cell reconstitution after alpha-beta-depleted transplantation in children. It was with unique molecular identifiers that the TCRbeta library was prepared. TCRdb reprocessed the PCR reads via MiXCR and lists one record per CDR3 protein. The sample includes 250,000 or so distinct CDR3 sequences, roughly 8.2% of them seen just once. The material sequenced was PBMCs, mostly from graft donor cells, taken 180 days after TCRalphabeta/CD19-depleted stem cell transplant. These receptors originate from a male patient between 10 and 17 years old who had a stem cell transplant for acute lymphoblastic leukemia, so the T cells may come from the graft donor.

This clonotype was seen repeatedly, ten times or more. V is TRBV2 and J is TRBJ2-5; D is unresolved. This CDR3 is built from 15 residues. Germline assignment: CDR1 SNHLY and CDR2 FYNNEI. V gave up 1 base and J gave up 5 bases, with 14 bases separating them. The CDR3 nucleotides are TGTGCCAGCAGTGAAGTCGACTGGGCGATCGAGACCCAGTACTTC. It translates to CASSEVDWAIETQYF.

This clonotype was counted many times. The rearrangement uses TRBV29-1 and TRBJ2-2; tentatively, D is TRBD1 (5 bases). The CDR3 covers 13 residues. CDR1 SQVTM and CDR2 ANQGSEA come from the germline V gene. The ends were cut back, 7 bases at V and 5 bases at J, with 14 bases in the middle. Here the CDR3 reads CSAVTRVTGELFF. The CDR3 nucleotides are TGCAGCGCTGTTACCAGGGTTACCGGGGAGCTGTTTTTT.

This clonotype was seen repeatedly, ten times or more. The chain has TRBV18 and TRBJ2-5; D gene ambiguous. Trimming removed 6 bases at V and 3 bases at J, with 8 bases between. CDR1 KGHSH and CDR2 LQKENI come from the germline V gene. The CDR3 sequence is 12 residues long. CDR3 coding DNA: TGTGCCAGCTCGCCAGACGAAGAGACCCAGTACTTC. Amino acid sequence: CASSPDEETQYF.

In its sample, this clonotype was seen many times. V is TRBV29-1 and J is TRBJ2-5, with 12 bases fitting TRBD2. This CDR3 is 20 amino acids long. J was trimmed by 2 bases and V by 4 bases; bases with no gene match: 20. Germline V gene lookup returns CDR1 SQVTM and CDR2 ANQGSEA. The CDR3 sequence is CSVVYRLTSGRGWVQETQYF. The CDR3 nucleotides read TGCAGCGTTGTATATCGCCTGACTAGCGGGAGAGGTTGGGTACAAGAGACCCAGTACTTC.

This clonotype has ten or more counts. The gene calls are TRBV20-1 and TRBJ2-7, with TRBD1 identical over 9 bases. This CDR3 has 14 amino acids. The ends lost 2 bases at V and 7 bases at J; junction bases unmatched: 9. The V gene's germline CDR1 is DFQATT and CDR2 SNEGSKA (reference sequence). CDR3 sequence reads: CSARSGTGSGEQYF. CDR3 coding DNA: TGCAGTGCTAGATCAGGGACAGGGTCGGGGGAGCAGTACTTC.

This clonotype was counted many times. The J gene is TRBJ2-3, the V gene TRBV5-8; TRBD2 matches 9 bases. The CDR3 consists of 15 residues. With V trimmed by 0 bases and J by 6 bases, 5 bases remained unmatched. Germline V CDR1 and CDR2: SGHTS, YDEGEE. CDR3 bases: TGTGCCAGCAGCTTGGTTCTAGCGGGATGGGATACGCAGTATTTT. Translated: CASSLVLAGWDTQYF.

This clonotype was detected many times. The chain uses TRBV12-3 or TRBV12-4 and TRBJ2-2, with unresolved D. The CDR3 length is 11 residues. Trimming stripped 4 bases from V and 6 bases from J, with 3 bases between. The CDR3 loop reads CASSWAGELFF. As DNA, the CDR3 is TGTGCCAGCAGTTGGGCCGGGGAGCTGTTTTTT.

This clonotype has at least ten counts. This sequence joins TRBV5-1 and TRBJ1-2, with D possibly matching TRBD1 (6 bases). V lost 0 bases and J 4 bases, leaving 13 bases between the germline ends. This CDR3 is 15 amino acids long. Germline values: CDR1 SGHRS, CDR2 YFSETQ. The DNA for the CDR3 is TGCGCCAGCAGCTTGGCCTCTTGGACAGCCTATGGCTACACCTTC. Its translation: CASSLASWTAYGYTF. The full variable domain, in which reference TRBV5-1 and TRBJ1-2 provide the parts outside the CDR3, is KAGVTQTPRYLIKTRGQQVTLSCSPISGHRSVSWYQQTPGQGLQFLFEYFSETQRNKGNFPGRFSGRQFSNSRSEMNVSTLELGDSALYLCASSLASWTAYGYTFGSGTRLTVV.

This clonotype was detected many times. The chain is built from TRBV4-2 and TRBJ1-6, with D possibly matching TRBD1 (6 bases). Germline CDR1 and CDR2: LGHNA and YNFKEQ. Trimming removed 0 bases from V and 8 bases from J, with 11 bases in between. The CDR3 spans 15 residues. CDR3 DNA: TGTGCCAGCAGCCAAGATTCGAGGGGGGATTCACCCCTCCACTTT. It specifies CASSQDSRGDSPLHF.

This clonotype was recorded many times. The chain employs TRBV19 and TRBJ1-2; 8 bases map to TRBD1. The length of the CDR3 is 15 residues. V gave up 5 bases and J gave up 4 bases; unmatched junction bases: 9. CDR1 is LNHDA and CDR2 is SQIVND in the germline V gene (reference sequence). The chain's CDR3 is CASSDPAGGIYGYTF. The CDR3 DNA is TGTGCCAGTAGTGACCCGGCAGGGGGCATCTATGGCTACACCTTC.

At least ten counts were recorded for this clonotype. In DNA, the CDR3 is TGCAGTGCTAGAGATGCCAGATACAATGAGCAGTTCTTC. This translates into CSARDARYNEQFF. The chain has TRBV20-1 and TRBJ2-1; D gene unclear. Looked up from germline, CDR1 is DFQATT and CDR2 is SNEGSKA (reference sequence). CDR3 size: 13 residues. V dropped 0 bases and J dropped 4 bases, with 7 bases sitting between them.

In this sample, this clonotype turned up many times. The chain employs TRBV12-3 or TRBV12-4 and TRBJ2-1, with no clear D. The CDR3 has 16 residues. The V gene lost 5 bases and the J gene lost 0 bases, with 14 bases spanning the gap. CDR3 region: CASSNLDASSYNEQFF. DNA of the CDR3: TGTGCCAGCAGTAACCTTGACGCGAGCTCCTACAATGAGCAGTTCTTC.

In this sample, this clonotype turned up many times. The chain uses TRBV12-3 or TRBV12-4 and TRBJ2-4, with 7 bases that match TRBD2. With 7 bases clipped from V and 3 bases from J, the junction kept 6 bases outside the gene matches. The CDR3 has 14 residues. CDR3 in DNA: TGTGCCAGCACCCCATCGGGGGGCAAAAACATTCAGTACTTC. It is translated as CASTPSGGKNIQYF.

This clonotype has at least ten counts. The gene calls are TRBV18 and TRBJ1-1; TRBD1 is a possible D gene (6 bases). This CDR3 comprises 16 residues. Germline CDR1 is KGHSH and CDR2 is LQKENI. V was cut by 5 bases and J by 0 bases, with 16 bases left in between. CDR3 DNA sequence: TGTGCCAGCTCAGAACGGACAGTATCCATGAACACTGAAGCTTTCTTT. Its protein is CASSERTVSMNTEAFF.

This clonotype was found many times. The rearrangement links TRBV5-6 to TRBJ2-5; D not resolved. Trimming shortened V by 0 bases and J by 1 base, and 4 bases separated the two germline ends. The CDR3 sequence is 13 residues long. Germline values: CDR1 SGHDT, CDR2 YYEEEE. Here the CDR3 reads CASSLVSQETQYF. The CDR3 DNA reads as TGTGCCAGCAGCTTGGTATCCCAAGAGACCCAGTACTTC.

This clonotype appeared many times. CDR3 DNA sequence: TGCGCCAGCAGCCAACGGGCTCCCGGGTATACGCAGTATTTT. As protein: CASSQRAPGYTQYF. The rearrangement joins TRBV4-3 to TRBJ2-3; D call uncertain. The germline CDR1 and CDR2 sequences are LGHNA and YSLEER. Trimming shortened V by 2 bases and J by 7 bases, and 13 bases separated the two germline ends. The CDR3 loop spans 14 amino acids.

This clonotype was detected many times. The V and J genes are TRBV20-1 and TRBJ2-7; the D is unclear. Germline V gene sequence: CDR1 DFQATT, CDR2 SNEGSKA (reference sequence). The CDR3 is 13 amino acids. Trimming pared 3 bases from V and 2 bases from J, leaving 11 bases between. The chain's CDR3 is CSASATGAYEQYF. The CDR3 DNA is TGCAGTGCTAGTGCGACTGGGGCCTACGAGCAGTACTTC.

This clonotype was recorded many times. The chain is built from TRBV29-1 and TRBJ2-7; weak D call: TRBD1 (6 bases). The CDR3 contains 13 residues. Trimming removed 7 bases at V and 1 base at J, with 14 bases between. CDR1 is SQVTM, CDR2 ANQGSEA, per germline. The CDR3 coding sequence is TGCAGCGCGCAGGGGACGACATCCTACGAGCAGTACTTC. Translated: CSAQGTTSYEQYF.